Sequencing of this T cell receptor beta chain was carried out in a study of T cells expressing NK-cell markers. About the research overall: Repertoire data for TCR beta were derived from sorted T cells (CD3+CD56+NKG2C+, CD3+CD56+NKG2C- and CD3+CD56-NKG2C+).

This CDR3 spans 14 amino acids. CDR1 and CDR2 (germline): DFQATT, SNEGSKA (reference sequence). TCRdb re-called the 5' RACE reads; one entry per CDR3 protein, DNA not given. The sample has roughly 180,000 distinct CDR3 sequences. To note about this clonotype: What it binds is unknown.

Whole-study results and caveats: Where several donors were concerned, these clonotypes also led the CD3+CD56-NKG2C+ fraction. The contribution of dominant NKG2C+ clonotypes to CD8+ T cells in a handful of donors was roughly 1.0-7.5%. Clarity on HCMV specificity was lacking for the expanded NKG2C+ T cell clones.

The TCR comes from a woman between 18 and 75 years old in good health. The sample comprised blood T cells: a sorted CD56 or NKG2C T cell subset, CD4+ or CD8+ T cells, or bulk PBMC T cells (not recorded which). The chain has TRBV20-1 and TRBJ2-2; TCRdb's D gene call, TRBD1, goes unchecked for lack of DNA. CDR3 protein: CSASPGTVTGELFF.